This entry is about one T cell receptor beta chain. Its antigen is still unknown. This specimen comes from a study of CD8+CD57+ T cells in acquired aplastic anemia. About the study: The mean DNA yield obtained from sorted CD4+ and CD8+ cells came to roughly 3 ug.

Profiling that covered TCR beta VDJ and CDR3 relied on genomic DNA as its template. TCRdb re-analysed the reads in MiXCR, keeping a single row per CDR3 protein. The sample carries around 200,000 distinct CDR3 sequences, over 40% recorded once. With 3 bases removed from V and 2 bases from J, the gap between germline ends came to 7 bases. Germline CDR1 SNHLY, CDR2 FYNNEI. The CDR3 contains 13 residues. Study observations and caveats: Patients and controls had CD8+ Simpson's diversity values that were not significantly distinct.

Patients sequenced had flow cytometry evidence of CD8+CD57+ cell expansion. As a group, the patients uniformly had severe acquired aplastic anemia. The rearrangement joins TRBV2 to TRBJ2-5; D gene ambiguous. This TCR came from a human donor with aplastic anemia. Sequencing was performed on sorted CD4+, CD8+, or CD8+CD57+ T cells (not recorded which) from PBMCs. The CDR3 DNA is TGTGCCAGCAGTGAGCAGCTACAAGAGACCCAGTACTTC. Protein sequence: CASSEQLQETQYF.